The 6 T cell receptor beta chains presented below share a single source sample, sequenced in a study of breast tumors, draining lymph nodes, adjacent tissues. Axillary draining lymph nodes of breast cancer patients supplied the node samples. Each CDR3 protein gets one entry after TCRdb re-called the multiplex PCR reads with MiXCR. The sample has more than 250,000 distinct CDR3 sequences, under 35% seen once. The material sequenced was axillary lymph node tissue. The receptor set was obtained from a female donor with breast cancer. Some clones in this sample may be carry-over from other donors' samples.

This chain joins TRBV3-1 and TRBJ2-7, with D maybe TRBD1 (6 bases). CDR3 length: 14 amino acids. Between the trimmed V and J ends, which lost 1 base and 3 bases, there was a span of 10 bases. Germline loops: CDR1 LGHDT, CDR2 YNNKEL (reference sequence). The CDR3 loop reads CASSQATGNYEQYF. For the CDR3, the DNA is TGTGCCAGCAGCCAAGCTACAGGGAACTACGAGCAGTACTTC.

This clonotype was observed at least ten times. V gene TRBV2 combines with J gene TRBJ2-1; 11 bases map to TRBD2. Germline V lookup: CDR1 SNHLY, CDR2 FYNNEI. The CDR3 sequence is 18 residues long. V shed 8 bases and J 5 bases; nucleotides not matched to a gene: 17. The CDR3 sequence: CASRRLAGGSLGDNEQFF. The CDR3 nucleotides read TGTGCCAGCCGGCGGCTAGCGGGAGGATCCTTGGGGGACAATGAGCAGTTCTTC.

The J gene is TRBJ2-5, the V gene TRBV20-1, with D possibly TRBD1 on 6 matching bases. Germline CDR1 and CDR2: DFQATT and SNEGSKA (reference sequence). Trimming pared 3 bases from V and 9 bases from J, leaving 20 bases between. This CDR3 comprises 14 residues. The CDR3 DNA is TGCAGTGCTAGTTTACAGGGCAAAAATCAGCCCCAGTACTTC. Protein product: CSASLQGKNQPQYF.

This clonotype has ten or more counts. V usage is TRBV19 and J usage is TRBJ1-2; TRBD1 is a possible D gene (5 bases). V lost 3 bases, J lost 4 bases, and 9 bases lay in between. The CDR3 length is 13 residues. The germline V gene encodes CDR1 LNHDA and CDR2 SQIVND (reference sequence). The DNA of the CDR3 is TGTGCCAGTAGTATTGAGGGACTCTATGGCTACACCTTC. This encodes CASSIEGLYGYTF.

In the case of this clonotype: This may arise from a read error, as a much more abundant clone is one base away. Because it lacks the conserved phenylalanine or tryptophan at the end, this CDR3 is likely a read error. The chain links TRBV7-3 to TRBJ2-1; TRBD2 matches at 7 bases. CDR1 and CDR2 (germline): SGHTA, FQGTGA. V lost 5 bases and J lost 7; bases outside the gene matches: 11. The CDR3 contains 15 residues. For the CDR3, the DNA is TGTGCCAGCAGCCCGCCTGGCGGGGACTATAATGAGCAGTTCCTC. Translating gives CASSPPGGDYNEQFL.

This clonotype was picked up many times. This chain uses TRBV6-1 with TRBJ2-7; D not certain. This CDR3 has 11 residues. Germline CDR1 is MNHNS and CDR2 is SASEGT. V was cut by 6 bases and J by 4 bases, with 7 bases left in between. The CDR3 reads CASRFGYEQYF. The CDR3 DNA reads as TGTGCCAGCAGGTTTGGGTACGAGCAGTACTTC.